The subject of this entry is one T cell receptor beta chain. This sample stems from a study of blood T cell repertoires in COVID-19. The wider study: COVID-19 samples collected from the United States, Italy and Spain covered acute and convalescent phases. T cells, B-cell-depleted T cells, or PBMCs supplied cDNA or gDNA.

How the authors handled the data: By means of reference gene primer amplification, nucleated cell counts were estimated. The assay was immunoSEQ multiplex PCR, and TCRdb's table has in-frame clones only and misses some. D and trimming come from the DNA, and the V and J calls and clone size come from that table. The sample yields fewer than 110,000 clones, around 89% seen once. V lost 0 bases and J 6 bases, leaving 11 bases between the germline ends. From germline, CDR1 is SGHRS and CDR2 YFSETQ. The CDR3 has 14 amino acids. The chain is built from TRBV5-1 and TRBJ2-3, with D perhaps TRBD1 (5 bases). The sequencing input was peripheral blood. This sequence was found in a woman aged 60-70 years with acute or convalescent COVID-19. Here the CDR3 DNA reads TGCGCCAGCAGCTTGGAAGATAGGGGTGATACGCAGTATTTT. It codes for CASSLEDRGDTQYF.